A single sample is the source of the 5 T cell receptor beta chains below, sequenced in a study of shared clonotypes between healthy human individuals. Terminally differentiated effector memory CD45RA+ cells were excluded from the naive CD8 cells, which were CD45RO-negative and positively selected for CCR7. Using immunoSEQ multiplex PCR, the repertoire was profiled, and TCRdb retains in-frame clones only, with some absent. The sample gives about 1.9 million clones, 85% to 95% of which show up once; approximately 1.6% is in the top ten. Sequencing was carried out using naive CD8+ T cells from PBMCs. The receptors were gathered from a man aged 18 to 29 in good health. Some clones in this sample may be carry-over from other donors' samples.

The rearrangement joins TRBV28 to TRBJ2-2; TRBD1 or TRBD2 may be the D gene (5 bases each). This CDR3 is 16 amino acids long. The ends were cut back, 2 bases at V and 4 bases at J, with 14 bases in the middle. Germline-derived CDR1 and CDR2 are MDHEN and SYDVKM. This chain's CDR3 is CASSLMGVPFTGELFF. CDR3 DNA sequence: TGTGCCAGCAGTTTAATGGGGGTTCCCTTCACCGGGGAGCTGTTTTTT.

The V and J genes are TRBV4-2 and TRBJ2-1; 8 bases agree with TRBD2. The V gene end was trimmed by 1 base and the J gene end by 6 bases; junction bases not matched to a gene: 11. Germline lookup yields CDR1 LGHNA and CDR2 YNFKEQ. The CDR3 totals 17 residues. The CDR3 here is CASSQGREGPLRNEQFF. The CDR3 DNA is TGTGCCAGCAGCCAAGGACGGGAGGGCCCCCTACGCAATGAGCAGTTCTTC.

The genes are TRBV28 and TRBJ1-5, with 8 nucleotides matching TRBD1. The CDR3 has 13 amino acids. Germline CDR1 is MDHEN and CDR2 is SYDVKM. Germline trimming cut 7 bases from V and 6 bases from J; bases unmatched to any gene: 5. The CDR3, as DNA: TGTGCCAGCACAGGGGGCTATTTTCAGCCCCAGCATTTT. It yields the protein CASTGGYFQPQHF.

The genes are TRBV15 and TRBJ2-7; D gene ambiguous. The CDR3 contains 16 residues. The germline V and J ends were trimmed by 5 bases and 9 bases, with 26 bases remaining between them. Germline V CDR1 and CDR2: LNHNV, YYDKDF (reference sequence). CDR3 sequence reads: CATSVLDIHSANGQYF. In DNA form, the CDR3 reads TGTGCCACCAGCGTCCTAGACATCCATTCGGCGAATGGGCAGTACTTC.

V usage is TRBV27 and J usage is TRBJ2-7, with 8 bases matching TRBD1. The germline V gene encodes CDR1 MNHEY and CDR2 SMNVEV (reference sequence). Trimming removed 1 base from V and 5 bases from J; junction bases left unmatched: 7. This CDR3 region has 15 residues. This CDR3 reads CASSLFARGRNEQYF. The CDR3 nucleotides read TGTGCCAGCAGTTTATTCGCCAGGGGGCGAAACGAGCAGTACTTC.